This T cell receptor beta chain was captured by sequencing in a study of blood T cell repertoires in COVID-19. Turning to the study itself: Samples came from the United States, Italy and Spain, spanning acute and convalescent COVID-19.

Germline loops: CDR1 SGHRS, CDR2 YFSETQ. CDR3 size: 14 residues. The V end lost 5 bases, the J end lost 1 base, and 12 bases lay between the germline ends. Using immunoSEQ multiplex PCR, the repertoire was profiled, and TCRdb retains in-frame clones only, with some absent. The data contain about 75,000 clones, about nine tenths of them singletons. The chain links TRBV5-1 to TRBJ1-1, with D maybe TRBD1 (6 bases). The source is a woman aged 50 to 60 with acute or convalescent COVID-19. The sample taken for sequencing was peripheral blood. In nucleotides, the CDR3 is TGCGCCAGCAGGATCCGGGACACGAACACTGAAGCTTTCTTT. Translating it yields CASRIRDTNTEAFF.